These 27 T cell receptor beta chains were sequenced from one sample in a study of cytomegalovirus exposure and HLA in healthy donors. Primers for the PCR totalled 60 Vbeta and 13 Jbeta. TCRdb's copy holds only in-frame clones and misses some; the assay was immunoSEQ multiplex PCR. The data contain more than 85,000 clones, around 70% of them singletons. Sequenced sample: PBMCs. The receptors were sampled from a woman aged 45-65 years in good health and CMV-seropositive.

This clone was recorded once. The chain links TRBV29-1 to TRBJ2-2; D gene unclear. The CDR3 length is 14 residues. V was clipped by 4 bases and J by 1 base, with 10 bases between them. Germline lookup yields CDR1 SQVTM and CDR2 ANQGSEA. The CDR3 region has the DNA TGCAGCGTTGCCCCCCTGTGGAACACCGGGGAGCTGTTTTTT. Translating it yields CSVAPLWNTGELFF.

V and J are TRBV30 and TRBJ1-1; tentatively, D is TRBD1 (6 bases). V gave up 0 bases and J gave up 5 bases, with 10 bases separating them. The CDR3 is 13 residues long. Germline CDR1 GTSNPN, CDR2 SVGIG (reference sequence). CDR3 region: CAWSVRGGTEAFF. The CDR3 DNA is TGTGCCTGGAGTGTTCGAGGGGGTACTGAAGCTTTCTTT.

This clone was observed a handful of times. The same CDR3 arises from other DNA sequences in this sample as well. The chain combines TRBV11-3 with TRBJ2-1, with 8 bases fitting TRBD1. CDR1 is SGHNT and CDR2 is YENEEA in the germline V gene. The CDR3 runs to 17 residues. V trimming: 5 bases; J trimming: 6 bases; junction bases outside the gene matches: 15. The chain's CDR3 is CASSIGTGASSFNEQFF. As DNA, the CDR3 is TGTGCCAGCAGCATAGGGACAGGTGCCTCGTCTTTCAATGAGCAGTTCTTC.

This chain uses TRBV21-1 with TRBJ2-1; the tabulated D call, TRBD2, remains unverified against the DNA. TRBV21-1 is reported as a pseudogene. This CDR3 is built from 14 residues. The CDR3 reads CASSKEIAWNEQFF. CDR3 nucleotide sequence: TGTGCCAGCAGCAAAGAAATAGCGTGGAATGAGCAGTTCTTC.

This sequence joins TRBV6-1 and TRBJ2-7; TRBD2 agrees at 7 bases. The J segment lost 1 base and the V segment lost 11 bases, leaving 8 bases of the junction unmatched. Per germline, CDR1 MNHNS and CDR2 SASEGT. The CDR3 spans 13 residues. The CDR3 reads CAVRESGSYEQYF. In nucleotides, the CDR3 is TGTGCCGTGCGGGAGTCTGGGTCCTACGAGCAGTACTTC.

The V gene is TRBV19, the J gene TRBJ2-3, with D perhaps TRBD1 (5 bases). Germline-derived CDR1 and CDR2 are LNHDA and SQIVND (reference sequence). The CDR3 sequence is 13 residues long. The V and J ends lost 6 bases and 2 bases respectively, with 9 bases between them. The CDR3 DNA reads TGTGCCAGTAGAGGCAGGGACACAGATACGCAGTATTTT. Encoded protein: CASRGRDTDTQYF.

J is TRBJ2-1 and V is TRBV5-1, with 7 bases identical to TRBD2. CDR3 length equals 13 residues. CDR1 is SGHRS and CDR2 is YFSETQ in the germline V gene. J was trimmed by 9 bases and V by 0 bases; bases with no gene match: 3. The CDR3, as DNA: TGCGCCAGCAGCTTGGGGGGGACTACTGAGCAGTTCTTC. Translation: CASSLGGTTEQFF.

This clone has just a few counts. The V gene is TRBV5-1, the J gene TRBJ1-4, with TRBD1 matching 9 bases. Per germline, CDR1 SGHRS and CDR2 YFSETQ. The CDR3 length is 15 residues. The V and J ends lost 4 bases and 7 bases, in that order; junction bases with no gene match: 8. CDR3 sequence (DNA): TGCGCCAGCAGCGGAAGACAGGGGGAGGGTGAAAAACTGTTTTTT. This codes for CASSGRQGEGEKLFF.

This chain links TRBV2 with TRBJ2-3, with D possibly being TRBD1 (5 bases). CDR1 and CDR2 (germline): SNHLY, FYNNEI. Trimming removed 8 bases at V and 1 base at J, with 25 bases between. CDR3 length equals 18 residues. The CDR3 region is CASGLSRSRVPRTDTQYF. CDR3 nucleotide sequence: TGTGCCAGCGGGTTATCCCGGTCCAGGGTCCCCCGCACAGATACGCAGTATTTT.

The rearrangement uses TRBV7-6 and TRBJ2-3; maybe TRBD2 (6 bases). The V gene lost 1 base and the J gene lost 3 bases, with 17 bases spanning the gap. CDR1 is SGHVS, CDR2 FNYEAQ, per germline. The CDR3 extends over 17 amino acids. The CDR3 DNA reads as TGTGCCAGCAGCTTAGTCGGGAGTAGTAGGATGACAGATACGCAGTATTTT. Its translation: CASSLVGSSRMTDTQYF.

The V gene is TRBV6-1, the J gene TRBJ1-6; possible D gene TRBD1, 5 bases. The V gene's germline CDR1 is MNHNS and CDR2 SASEGT. This CDR3 is 13 amino acids long. Trimming cost V 8 bases and J 8 bases, with 13 bases left between them. The CDR3 DNA follows: TGTGCCAGCTGGCGGGACTCCTATTCACCCCTCCACTTT. This translates into CASWRDSYSPLHF.

The CDR3 DNA sequence: TGTGCCAGCAGTGAAGCTGGGCGCGCCCGATTGGAAAAACTGTTTTTT. Its translation is CASSEAGRARLEKLFF. This chain joins TRBV6-1 and TRBJ1-4, with D hard to call. The V gene lost 0 bases and the J gene lost 8 bases, with 16 bases spanning the gap. Germline V gene data show CDR1 as MNHNS and CDR2 as SASEGT. This CDR3 comprises 16 residues.

This clone was observed a handful of times. This rearrangement joins TRBV4-1 to TRBJ2-5, with D hard to call. The CDR3 runs 15 residues. V lost 0 bases and J 2 bases, leaving 10 bases between the germline ends. CDR1 and CDR2 from the germline V gene are MGHRA and YSYEKL. CDR3 protein: CASSQDQSAQETQYF. In DNA, the CDR3 is TGCGCCAGCAGCCAAGATCAAAGCGCTCAAGAGACCCAGTACTTC.

This clone has just one count. The chain recombines TRBV29-1 with TRBJ1-1; 8 bases are a match to TRBD1. This CDR3 is built from 13 residues. With V trimmed by 6 bases and J by 2 bases, 5 bases remained unmatched. The V gene's germline CDR1 is SQVTM and CDR2 ANQGSEA. The CDR3 DNA follows: TGCAGCGTGGACAGGGATCGAAACACTGAAGCTTTCTTT. This translates into CSVDRDRNTEAFF.

The CDR3 protein is CAWRAGTYEQYF. DNA of the CDR3: TGTGCCTGGCGGGCGGGAACCTACGAGCAGTACTTC. This chain uses TRBV30 with TRBJ2-5; D possibly corresponds to TRBD2 (6 bases). The assigned J gene may be wrong: the sequence end matches TRBJ2-7 better. The germline V gene encodes CDR1 GTSNPN and CDR2 SVGIG (reference sequence). The CDR3 consists of 12 residues.

The V gene is TRBV10-2, the J gene TRBJ2-2; 9 bases align to TRBD2. This CDR3 has 16 residues. V dropped 6 bases and J dropped 3; count of bases not matched to a gene: 8. The germline V gene encodes CDR1 WSHSY and CDR2 SAAADI. The CDR3 loop is CASRRPAGGDTGELFF. CDR3 DNA sequence: TGCGCCAGCAGGAGGCCAGCGGGAGGAGACACCGGGGAGCTGTTTTTT.

This clone occurred once. This chain connects TRBV25-1 to TRBJ1-6; D may be TRBD1 (5 bases). The V end lost 6 bases, the J end lost 8 bases, and 11 bases lay between the germline ends. Germline assignment: CDR1 MGHDK and CDR2 SYGVNS. The CDR3 sequence is 13 residues long. The CDR3 DNA reads as TGTGCCAGCAGCTTGGCGGGGGATTCACCCCTCCACTTT. Translated: CASSLAGDSPLHF.

The chain recombines TRBV19 with TRBJ1-5, with D unresolved. V gave up 7 bases and J gave up 0 bases, with 19 bases separating them. Germline V CDR1 and CDR2: LNHDA, SQIVND (reference sequence). CDR3 size: 17 residues. The CDR3 bases are TGTGCCAGTACCATACGGAGCGGGCCGGATAGCAATCAGCCCCAGCATTTT. The encoded protein is CASTIRSGPDSNQPQHF. The full variable domain, with the rest looked up from reference TRBV19 and TRBJ1-5, is DGGITQSPKYLFRKEGQNVTLSCEQNLNHDAMYWYRQDPGQGLRLIYYSQIVNDFQKGDIAEGYSVSREKKESFPLTVTSAQKNPTAFYLCASTIRSGPDSNQPQHFGDGTRLSIL.

V and J are TRBV7-9 and TRBJ1-2; no definite D call. The CDR3 is 12 amino acids. The germline V gene encodes CDR1 SEHNR and CDR2 FQNEAQ (reference sequence). Trimming pared 5 bases from V and 5 bases from J, leaving 9 bases between. The CDR3 protein is CASSPLQYGYTF. CDR3 sequence (DNA): TGTGCCAGCAGCCCGCTACAGTATGGCTACACCTTC.

The chain has TRBV28 and TRBJ2-5, with 10 bases aligning to TRBD2. V was clipped by 3 bases and J by 5 bases; unmatched bases: 6. The CDR3 is made up of 15 amino acids. Germline CDR1 and CDR2: MDHEN and SYDVKM. CDR3 sequence: CASSLALAGEETQYF. The CDR3 region has the DNA TGTGCCAGCAGTTTGGCGCTAGCGGGAGAGGAGACCCAGTACTTC.

This clone was seen a handful of times. J is TRBJ1-1 and V is TRBV19, with TRBD1 identical over 8 bases. Germline trimming cut 5 bases from V and 1 base from J; bases unmatched to any gene: 6. Germline values: CDR1 LNHDA, CDR2 SQIVND (reference sequence). This CDR3 region has 15 residues. CDR3: CASSLTGTGNTEAFF. The CDR3 DNA follows: TGTGCCAGTAGTTTGACCGGGACAGGGAACACTGAAGCTTTCTTT. Based on the CDR3 plus reference TRBV19 and TRBJ1-1, the full variable domain is DGGITQSPKYLFRKEGQNVTLSCEQNLNHDAMYWYRQDPGQGLRLIYYSQIVNDFQKGDIAEGYSVSREKKESFPLTVTSAQKNPTAFYLCASSLTGTGNTEAFFGQGTRLTVV.

The chain recombines TRBV6-5 with TRBJ2-6; possibly TRBD1 for D (5 bases). In germline, CDR1 is MNHEY, CDR2 SVGAGI. The V end was cut by 5 bases, the J end by 5 bases, with 10 bases between. The CDR3 length is 14 residues. The CDR3 reads CASSLLDRANVLTF. As DNA, the CDR3 is TGTGCCAGCAGTCTACTGGACAGGGCCAACGTCCTGACTTTC.

The V gene is TRBV10-3, the J gene TRBJ2-2, with a possible D match to TRBD2 (5 bases). Germline-derived CDR1 and CDR2 are ENHRY and SYGVKD. V was cut by 3 bases and J by 0 bases, with 5 bases left in between. The CDR3 consists of 14 residues. The CDR3 bases are TGTGCCATCAGTGAACTAGCGAACACCGGGGAGCTGTTTTTT. Its translation: CAISELANTGELFF.

This clone was seen once. V gene TRBV5-1 combines with J gene TRBJ2-7; 7 bases are a match to TRBD1. The CDR3 is made up of 13 amino acids. After removal of 2 bases from V and 2 bases from J, the junction contained 1 base not matched to a gene. Germline lookup yields CDR1 SGHRS and CDR2 YFSETQ. The CDR3, as DNA: TGCGCCAGCAGCTTCGGGACAGCCTACGAGCAGTACTTC. Encoded protein: CASSFGTAYEQYF.

The chain is built from TRBV28 and TRBJ2-2, with a possible D match to TRBD1 (6 bases). The CDR3 sequence is 13 residues long. The V end was cut by 7 bases, the J end by 2 bases, with 8 bases between. Per the germline V gene, CDR1 is MDHEN and CDR2 is SYDVKM. The DNA for the CDR3 is TGTGCCAGCAAGGGGGTCAACACCGGGGAGCTGTTTTTT. It encodes CASKGVNTGELFF.

The V gene is TRBV5-6, the J gene TRBJ1-2; D is possibly TRBD1 (5 bases). Germline values: CDR1 SGHDT, CDR2 YYEEEE. This CDR3 has 15 residues. V gave up 4 bases and J gave up 2 bases, with 15 bases separating them. The CDR3 coding sequence is TGTGCCAGCAGCCAAAATGCAGGGAAGAACTATGGCTACACCTTC. Its translation is CASSQNAGKNYGYTF. Full variable domain (remainder filled in from reference TRBV5-6 and TRBJ1-2): DAGVTQSPTHLIKTRGQQVTLRCSPKSGHDTVSWYQQALGQGPQFIFQYYEEEERQRGNFPDRFSGHQFPNYSSELNVNALLLGDSALYLCASSQNAGKNYGYTFGSGTRLTVV.

This clone was seen only a few times. The chain couples TRBV19 to TRBJ1-1, with D perhaps TRBD1 (5 bases). Trimming cost V 3 bases and J 0 bases, with 17 bases left between them. In germline, CDR1 is LNHDA, CDR2 SQIVND (reference sequence). The CDR3 is made up of 17 amino acids. CDR3 coding DNA: TGTGCCAGTAGTATCGTCGGGTGGCGGGGGATGAACACTGAAGCTTTCTTT. Its protein product is CASSIVGWRGMNTEAFF.